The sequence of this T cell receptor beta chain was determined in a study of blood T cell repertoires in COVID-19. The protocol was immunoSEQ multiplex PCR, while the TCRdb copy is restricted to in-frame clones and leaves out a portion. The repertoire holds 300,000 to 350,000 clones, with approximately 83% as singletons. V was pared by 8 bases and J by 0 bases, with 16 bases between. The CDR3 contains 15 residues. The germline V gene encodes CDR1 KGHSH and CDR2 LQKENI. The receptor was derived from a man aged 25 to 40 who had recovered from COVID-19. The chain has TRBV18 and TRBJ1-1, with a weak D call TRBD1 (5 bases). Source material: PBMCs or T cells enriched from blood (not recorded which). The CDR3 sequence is CASQRQGAVNTEAFF. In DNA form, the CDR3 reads TGTGCCAGCCAAAGGCAAGGGGCCGTGAACACTGAAGCTTTCTTT.